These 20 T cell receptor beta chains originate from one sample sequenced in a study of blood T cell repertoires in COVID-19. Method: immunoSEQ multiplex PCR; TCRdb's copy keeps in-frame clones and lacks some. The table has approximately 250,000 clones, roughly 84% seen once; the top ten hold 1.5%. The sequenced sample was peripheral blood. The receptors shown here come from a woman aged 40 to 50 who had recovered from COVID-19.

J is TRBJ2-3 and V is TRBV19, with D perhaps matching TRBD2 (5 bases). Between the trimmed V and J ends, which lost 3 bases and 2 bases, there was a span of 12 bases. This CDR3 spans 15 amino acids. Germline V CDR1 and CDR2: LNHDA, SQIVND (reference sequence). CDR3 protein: CASSMFAGDTDTQYF. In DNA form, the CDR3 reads TGTGCCAGTAGTATGTTTGCCGGGGACACAGATACGCAGTATTTT.

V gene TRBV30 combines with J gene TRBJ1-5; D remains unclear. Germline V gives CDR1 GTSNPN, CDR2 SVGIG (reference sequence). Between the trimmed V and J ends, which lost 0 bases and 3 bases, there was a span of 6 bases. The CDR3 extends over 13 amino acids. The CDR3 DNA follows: TGTGCCTGGAGTGTAAGCGACAATCAGCCCCAGCATTTT. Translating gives CAWSVSDNQPQHF. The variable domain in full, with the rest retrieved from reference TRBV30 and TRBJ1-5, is SQTIHQWPATLVQPVGSPLSLECTVEGTSNPNLYWYRQAAGRGLQLLFYSVGIGQISSEVPQNLSASRPQDRQFILSSKKLLLSDSGFYLCAWSVSDNQPQHFGDGTRLSIL.

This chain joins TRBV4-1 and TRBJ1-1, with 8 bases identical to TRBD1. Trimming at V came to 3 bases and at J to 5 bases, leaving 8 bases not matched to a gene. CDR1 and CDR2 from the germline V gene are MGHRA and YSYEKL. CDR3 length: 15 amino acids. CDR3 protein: CASSHPGQGQTEAFF. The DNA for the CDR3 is TGCGCCAGCAGCCACCCCGGACAGGGACAGACTGAAGCTTTCTTT.

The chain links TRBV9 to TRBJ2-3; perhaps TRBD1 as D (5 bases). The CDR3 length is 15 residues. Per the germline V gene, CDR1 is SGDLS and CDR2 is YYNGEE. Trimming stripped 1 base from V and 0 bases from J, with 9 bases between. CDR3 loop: CASSVLGASTDTQYF. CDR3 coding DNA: TGTGCCAGCAGCGTATTAGGGGCAAGCACAGATACGCAGTATTTT.

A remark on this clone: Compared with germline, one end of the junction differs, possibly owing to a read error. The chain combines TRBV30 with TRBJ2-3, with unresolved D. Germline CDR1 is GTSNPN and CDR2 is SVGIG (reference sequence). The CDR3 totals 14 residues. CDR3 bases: TGTGCCTGGAGTGTACCTCCAGGCACAGATATGCAGTATTTT. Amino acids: CAWSVPPGTDMQYF.

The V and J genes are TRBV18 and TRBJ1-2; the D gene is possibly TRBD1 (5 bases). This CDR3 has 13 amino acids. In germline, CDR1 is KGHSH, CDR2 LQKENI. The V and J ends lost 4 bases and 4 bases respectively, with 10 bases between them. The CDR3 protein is CASSRFDSYGYTF. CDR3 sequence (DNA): TGTGCCAGCTCACGATTCGACAGCTATGGCTACACCTTC.

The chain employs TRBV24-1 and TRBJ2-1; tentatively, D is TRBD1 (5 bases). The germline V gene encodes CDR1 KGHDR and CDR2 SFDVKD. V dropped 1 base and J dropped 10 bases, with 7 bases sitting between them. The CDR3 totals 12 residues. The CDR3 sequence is CATSDLKGEQFF. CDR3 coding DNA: TGTGCCACCAGTGATTTAAAGGGGGAGCAGTTCTTC.

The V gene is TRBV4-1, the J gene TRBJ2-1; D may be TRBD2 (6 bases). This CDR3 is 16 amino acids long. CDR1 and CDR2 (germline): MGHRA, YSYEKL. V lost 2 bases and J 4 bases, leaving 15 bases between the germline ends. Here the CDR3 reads CASSQTYGGLYNEQFF. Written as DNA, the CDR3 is TGCGCCAGCAGCCAAACCTACGGGGGTCTATACAATGAGCAGTTCTTC.

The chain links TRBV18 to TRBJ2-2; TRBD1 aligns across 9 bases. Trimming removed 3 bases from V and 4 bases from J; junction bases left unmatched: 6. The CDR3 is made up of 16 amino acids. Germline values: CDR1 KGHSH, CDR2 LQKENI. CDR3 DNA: TGTGCCAGCTCACCGGACAGGGGCTTCGGCACCGGGGAGCTGTTTTTT. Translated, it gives CASSPDRGFGTGELFF.

CDR3 nucleotide sequence: TGTGCCAGCAGTTACTCGCAGGGGGCACCGAACACTGAAGCTTTCTTT. This sequence encodes CASSYSQGAPNTEAFF. The chain couples TRBV6-5 to TRBJ1-1; 8 bases map to TRBD1. This CDR3 region has 16 residues. Germline V gives CDR1 MNHEY, CDR2 SVGAGI. V lost 0 bases and J lost 1; bases outside the gene matches: 4.

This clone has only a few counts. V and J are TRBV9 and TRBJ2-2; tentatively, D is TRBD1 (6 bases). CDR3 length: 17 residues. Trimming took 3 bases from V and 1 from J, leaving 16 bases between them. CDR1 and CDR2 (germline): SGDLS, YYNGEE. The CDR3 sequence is CASSARSWGQNTGELFF. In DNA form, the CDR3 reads TGTGCCAGCAGCGCCCGCTCGTGGGGACAGAACACCGGGGAGCTGTTTTTT.

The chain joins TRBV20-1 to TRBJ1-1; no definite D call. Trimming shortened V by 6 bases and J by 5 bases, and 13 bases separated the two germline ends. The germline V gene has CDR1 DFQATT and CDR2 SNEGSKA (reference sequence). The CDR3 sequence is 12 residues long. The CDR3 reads CSASLLATEAFF. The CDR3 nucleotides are TGCAGTGCAAGTTTATTGGCAACTGAAGCTTTCTTT.

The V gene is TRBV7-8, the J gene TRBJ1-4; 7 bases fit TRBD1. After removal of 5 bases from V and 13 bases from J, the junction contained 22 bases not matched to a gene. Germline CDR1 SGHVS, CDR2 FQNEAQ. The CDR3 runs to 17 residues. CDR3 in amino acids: CASSPFSGTAVRSGLFF. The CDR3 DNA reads TGTGCCAGCAGCCCCTTCTCCGGGACAGCCGTGAGATCGGGACTGTTTTTT.

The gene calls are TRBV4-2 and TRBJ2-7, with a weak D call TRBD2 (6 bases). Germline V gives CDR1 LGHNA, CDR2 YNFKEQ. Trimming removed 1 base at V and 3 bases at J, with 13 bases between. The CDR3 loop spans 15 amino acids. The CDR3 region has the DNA TGTGCCAGCAGCCAAGGACTAGATCTAAGCTACGAGCAGTACTTC. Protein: CASSQGLDLSYEQYF.

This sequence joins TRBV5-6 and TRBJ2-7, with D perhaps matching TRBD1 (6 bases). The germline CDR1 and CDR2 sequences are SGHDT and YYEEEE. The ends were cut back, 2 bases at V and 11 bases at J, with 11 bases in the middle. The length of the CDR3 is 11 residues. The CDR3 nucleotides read TGTGCCAGCAGCTTTTCAGGGGTTAAGTACTTC. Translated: CASSFSGVKYF.

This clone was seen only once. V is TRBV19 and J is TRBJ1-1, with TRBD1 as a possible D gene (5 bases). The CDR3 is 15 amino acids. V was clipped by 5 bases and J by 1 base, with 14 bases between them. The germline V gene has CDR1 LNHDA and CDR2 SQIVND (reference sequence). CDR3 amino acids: CASSPRPQGNTEAFF. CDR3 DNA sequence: TGTGCCAGTAGTCCCCGACCTCAGGGGAACACTGAAGCTTTCTTT.

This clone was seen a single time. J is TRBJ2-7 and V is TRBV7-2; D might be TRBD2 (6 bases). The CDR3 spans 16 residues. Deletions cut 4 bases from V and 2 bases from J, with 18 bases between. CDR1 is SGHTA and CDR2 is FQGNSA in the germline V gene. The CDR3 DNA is TGTGCCAGCAGCTCGCCGGGACTCTACCCCACCTACGAGCAGTACTTC. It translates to CASSSPGLYPTYEQYF. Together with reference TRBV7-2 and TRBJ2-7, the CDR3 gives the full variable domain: GAGVSQSPSNKVTEKGKDVELRCDPISGHTALYWYRQSLGQGLEFLIYFQGNSAPDKSGLPSDRFSAERTGGSVSTLTIQRTQQEDSAVYLCASSSPGLYPTYEQYFGPGTRLTVT.

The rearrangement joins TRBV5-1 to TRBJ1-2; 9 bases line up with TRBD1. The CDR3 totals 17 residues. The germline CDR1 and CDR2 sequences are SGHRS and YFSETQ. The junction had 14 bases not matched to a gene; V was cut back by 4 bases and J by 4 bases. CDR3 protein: CASSPGTGRLVVYGYTF. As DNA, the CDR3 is TGCGCCAGCAGCCCCGGGACAGGGCGCCTCGTCGTCTATGGCTACACCTTC.

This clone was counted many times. The CDR3 DNA is TGTGCCAGCAGCGTAGGTCCTAGCGGGGTCTACGAGCAGTACTTC. It codes for CASSVGPSGVYEQYF. The genes are TRBV9 and TRBJ2-7; 9 positions match TRBD2. Germline CDR1 SGDLS, CDR2 YYNGEE. V lost 0 bases and J lost 3; bases outside the gene matches: 4. This CDR3 spans 15 amino acids.

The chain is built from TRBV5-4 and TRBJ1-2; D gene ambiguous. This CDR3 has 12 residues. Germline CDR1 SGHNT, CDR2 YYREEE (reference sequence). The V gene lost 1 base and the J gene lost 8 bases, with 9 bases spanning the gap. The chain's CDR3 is CASSLLTGGYTF. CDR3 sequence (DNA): TGTGCCAGCAGCTTGTTAACGGGAGGCTACACCTTC.